Below, 27 T cell receptor beta chains from the same sample are listed, as sequenced in a study of CD8+ T cells in alopecia areata. Following RNA extraction, reverse transcription yielded cDNA that acted as the sequencing template. Only in-frame clones appear in the TCRdb table, and some are missing; sequencing was by immunoSEQ multiplex PCR. The sample records roughly 140,000 clones, less than 65% being singletons. The sample taken for sequencing was CD8+ T cells sorted from blood. These receptors originate from a human donor in good health.

This rearrangement joins TRBV28 to TRBJ2-7, with 9 bases aligning to TRBD1. The CDR3 covers 15 residues. Germline-derived CDR1 and CDR2 are MDHEN and SYDVKM. Trimming took 6 bases from V and 1 from J; bases not matched to a gene: 7. CDR3 DNA sequence: TGTGCCAGCAGCTCCCGGGACAGGGCTTCCTACGAGCAGTACTTC. It is translated as CASSSRDRASYEQYF.

The chain combines TRBV11-2 with TRBJ2-3; possibly TRBD2 for D (5 bases). From germline, CDR1 is SGHAT and CDR2 FQNNGV. The CDR3 runs 14 residues. V shed 6 bases and J shed 6 bases, with 16 bases lying between them. The CDR3 protein is CASSYDHSGDTQYF. In DNA form, the CDR3 reads TGTGCCAGCAGTTATGACCATTCGGGGGATACGCAGTATTTT. Drawing the rest from reference TRBV11-2 and TRBJ2-3, the complete variable domain is EAGVAQSPRYKIIEKRQSVAFWCNPISGHATLYWYQQILGQGPKLLIQFQNNGVVDDSQLPKDRFSAERLKGVDSTLKIQPAKLEDSAVYLCASSYDHSGDTQYFGPGTRLTVL.

The rearrangement links TRBV5-4 to TRBJ2-7, with 8 nucleotides matching TRBD2. V trimming: 5 bases; J trimming: 0 bases; junction bases outside the gene matches: 13. The CDR3 length is 17 residues. Germline CDR1 reads SGHNT; CDR2 reads YYREEE (reference sequence). Written as DNA, the CDR3 is TGTGCCAGCAGTTATAGTTGGCGGGAGGCCACCTCCTACGAGCAGTACTTC. Translating it yields CASSYSWREATSYEQYF.

This CDR3 is CASSDDLGNTEAFF. The CDR3 DNA reads as TGCGCCAGCAGTGATGACCTTGGGAACACTGAAGCTTTCTTT. This chain links TRBV10-2 with TRBJ1-1; D unresolved. Germline values: CDR1 WSHSY, CDR2 SAAADI. The ends were cut back, 3 bases at V and 1 base at J, with 9 bases in the middle. The CDR3 sequence is 14 residues long.

This chain uses TRBV13 with TRBJ2-5, with D possibly TRBD2 on 5 matching bases. The CDR3 covers 14 residues. V shed 2 bases and J shed 5 bases, with 12 bases lying between them. Germline V gene sequence: CDR1 PRHDT, CDR2 FYEKMQ (reference sequence). The DNA for the CDR3 is TGTGCCAGCAGCTTATTCTCCGGGAAGGAGACCCAGTACTTC. Amino acid sequence: CASSLFSGKETQYF.

This clone appeared a single time. This chain uses TRBV20-1 with TRBJ2-4; D is uncertain. Germline lookup yields CDR1 DFQATT and CDR2 SNEGSKA (reference sequence). Between the trimmed V and J ends, which lost 2 bases and 15 bases, there was a span of 8 bases. This CDR3 contains 9 residues. The CDR3 DNA reads TGCAGTGCTAGACGAAAACCGTACTTC. Its translation: CSARRKPYF.

The chain is built from TRBV28 and TRBJ2-7, with D unresolved. V was cut by 2 bases and J by 2 bases, with 10 bases left in between. The CDR3 runs to 14 residues. Per germline, CDR1 MDHEN and CDR2 SYDVKM. CDR3 nucleotides: TGTGCCAGCAGTTTAACCCCAGCAGCCTACGAGCAGTACTTC. Encoded protein: CASSLTPAAYEQYF.

The chain couples TRBV5-6 to TRBJ1-2, with D hard to call. Germline V lookup: CDR1 SGHDT, CDR2 YYEEEE. Trimming pared 2 bases from V and 0 bases from J, leaving 8 bases between. The length of the CDR3 is 14 residues. CDR3 sequence: CASSFTTPNYGYTF. DNA for the CDR3: TGTGCCAGCAGCTTTACCACGCCTAACTATGGCTACACCTTC.

This sequence joins TRBV6-5 and TRBJ2-1; D gene ambiguous. The CDR3 totals 13 residues. Germline lookup yields CDR1 MNHEY and CDR2 SVGAGI. The V and J ends lost 6 bases and 7 bases respectively, with 13 bases between them. CDR3 DNA sequence: TGTGCCAGCAGCCCCTCCCGAAATAATGAGCAGTTCTTC. Protein: CASSPSRNNEQFF.

For the CDR3, the DNA is TGTGCCAGCTGGGGCAGGATCAAAGCTAACTATGGCTACACCTTC. It specifies CASWGRIKANYGYTF. The chain links TRBV11-2 to TRBJ1-2; tentatively, D is TRBD1 (5 bases). Trimming removed 8 bases from V and 0 bases from J, with 16 bases in between. Germline CDR1 SGHAT, CDR2 FQNNGV. The CDR3 extends over 15 amino acids.

The chain combines TRBV27 with TRBJ2-1, with 8 bases matching TRBD1. The germline gives CDR1 MNHEY, CDR2 SMNVEV (reference sequence). The V gene end was trimmed by 6 bases and the J gene end by 9 bases; junction bases not matched to a gene: 4. This CDR3 has 12 residues. As DNA, the CDR3 is TGTGCCAGCAGCCCAGGGGGCAGTGAGCAGTTCTTC. Amino acid sequence: CASSPGGSEQFF.

This rearrangement joins TRBV29-1 to TRBJ2-5, with 8 bases matching TRBD2. Germline V gene sequence: CDR1 SQVTM, CDR2 ANQGSEA. The CDR3 consists of 15 residues. V shed 1 base, J shed 7 bases, and the junction held 11 bases outside the gene matches. CDR3 loop: CSVEGRTSGKTTQYF. CDR3 nucleotide sequence: TGCAGCGTTGAAGGGAGAACTAGCGGAAAAACGACCCAGTACTTC.

The chain combines TRBV11-2 with TRBJ2-5, with unresolved D. Germline V CDR1 and CDR2: SGHAT, FQNNGV. The CDR3 is 15 residues long. Trimming pared 3 bases from V and 5 bases from J, leaving 16 bases between. CDR3 sequence: CASSLAPRHGETQYF. CDR3 nucleotide sequence: TGTGCCAGCAGCTTGGCCCCAAGACACGGGGAGACCCAGTACTTC.

The V and J genes are TRBV9 and TRBJ2-3; perhaps TRBD2 as D (6 bases). The V end lost 3 bases, the J end lost 3 bases, and 14 bases lay between the germline ends. Germline CDR1 reads SGDLS; CDR2 reads YYNGEE. This CDR3 contains 15 residues. This chain's CDR3 is CASSAGGARTDTQYF. The CDR3 region has the DNA TGTGCCAGCAGCGCCGGGGGAGCTCGTACAGATACGCAGTATTTT.

The chain carries TRBV19 and TRBJ2-1, with a tentative D call TRBD2 (5 bases). V was clipped by 3 bases and J by 7 bases, with 19 bases between them. The length of the CDR3 is 16 residues. From germline, CDR1 is LNHDA and CDR2 SQIVND (reference sequence). CDR3 nucleotide sequence: TGTGCCAGTAGTATGGCGGCGAGCGGAGGTTGGAATGAGCAGTTCTTC. Translated, it gives CASSMAASGGWNEQFF.

V usage is TRBV30 and J usage is TRBJ2-1, with TRBD1 matching 8 bases. CDR1 is GTSNPN and CDR2 is SVGIG in the germline V gene (reference sequence). The length of the CDR3 is 14 residues. With 4 bases clipped from V and 7 bases from J, the junction kept 9 bases outside the gene matches. The CDR3 spells CAWNLGTGWNEQFF. The CDR3, as DNA: TGTGCCTGGAACTTGGGGACAGGTTGGAATGAGCAGTTCTTC.

The gene calls are TRBV11-2 and TRBJ2-1; 8 bases align to TRBD2. Germline values: CDR1 SGHAT, CDR2 FQNNGV. V dropped 5 bases and J dropped 3; count of bases not matched to a gene: 6. This CDR3 has 15 residues. The CDR3 DNA sequence: TGTGCCAGCAGCCAAACTAGCGGAGTCTACAATGAGCAGTTCTTC. It is translated as CASSQTSGVYNEQFF.

The rearrangement joins TRBV29-1 to TRBJ2-3; D not resolved. Trimming removed 5 bases at V and 4 bases at J, with 7 bases between. The CDR3 sequence is 11 residues long. CDR1 and CDR2 (germline): SQVTM, ANQGSEA. CDR3 DNA: TGCAGCGTTCGTTTCCCAGATACGCAGTATTTT. It encodes CSVRFPDTQYF.

The rearrangement uses TRBV20-1 and TRBJ2-7; D not certain. The germline V gene encodes CDR1 DFQATT and CDR2 SNEGSKA (reference sequence). CDR3 size: 10 residues. The ends were cut back, 6 bases at V and 6 bases at J, with 9 bases in the middle. The CDR3 region is CSASSSEQYF. CDR3 DNA: TGCAGTGCCTCGAGCAGCGAGCAGTACTTC.

This clone was observed a handful of times. The J gene is TRBJ2-5, the V gene TRBV29-1; either TRBD1 or TRBD2 may fit D (7 bases each). Germline V lookup: CDR1 SQVTM, CDR2 ANQGSEA. Trimming took off 3 bases at V and 2 bases at J, with 10 bases between the two ends. The CDR3 runs to 13 residues. Here the CDR3 DNA reads TGCAGCGTTGACAGGGGGGGTCAAGAGACCCAGTACTTC. Its protein product is CSVDRGGQETQYF.

The chain has TRBV27 and TRBJ2-1; 8 bases match TRBD2. The CDR3 is 18 amino acids. CDR1 MNHEY and CDR2 SMNVEV come from the germline V gene (reference sequence). J was trimmed by 5 bases and V by 8 bases; bases with no gene match: 20. CDR3 bases: TGTGCCAGCCCGGGATCGGCTAGCGGGTTGGGCCTCAACAATGAGCAGTTCTTC. Residues: CASPGSASGLGLNNEQFF.

This rearrangement joins TRBV29-1 to TRBJ2-1; possibly TRBD2 for D (5 bases). This CDR3 comprises 14 residues. V lost 6 bases to trimming and J lost 3 bases, with 15 bases between them. Germline CDR1 is SQVTM and CDR2 is ANQGSEA. CDR3 coding DNA: TGCAGCGTCTGGACTGATGCTCTCTACAATGAGCAGTTCTTC. Its translation is CSVWTDALYNEQFF.

The chain combines TRBV2 with TRBJ2-5; 12 nucleotides align to TRBD2. The trim removed 7 bases at V and 1 base at J, leaving 13 bases unmatched. The V gene's germline CDR1 is SNHLY and CDR2 FYNNEI. The CDR3 has 18 residues. The CDR3 nucleotides are TGTGCCAGCATCGGACTAGCGGGGAGGCGTGACTCCCAAGAGACCCAGTACTTC. This sequence encodes CASIGLAGRRDSQETQYF.

This chain connects TRBV4-1 to TRBJ2-5; 8 nucleotides line up with TRBD1. V was pared by 0 bases and J by 1 base, with 7 bases of the junction left unmatched. The length of the CDR3 is 17 residues. CDR1 MGHRA and CDR2 YSYEKL come from the germline V gene. CDR3 DNA sequence: TGCGCCAGCAGCCAAGATCTGGGACAGGCCATCCAAGAGACCCAGTACTTC. It is translated as CASSQDLGQAIQETQYF.

CDR3 protein: CASSLSPQGNTGELFF. The CDR3 DNA reads TGTGCCAGCAGTTTATCACCCCAGGGAAACACCGGGGAGCTGTTTTTT. The rearrangement joins TRBV27 to TRBJ2-2, with D perhaps TRBD1 (5 bases). The CDR3 runs 16 residues. V lost 0 bases, J lost 2 bases, and 10 bases lay in between. Germline V CDR1 and CDR2: MNHEY, SMNVEV (reference sequence).

This chain joins TRBV6-6 and TRBJ2-1; no firm D call. Trimming shortened V by 8 bases and J by 8 bases, and 7 bases separated the two germline ends. CDR1 is MNHNY, CDR2 SVGAGI, per germline (reference sequence). The CDR3 covers 10 residues. CDR3 loop: CASAGDEQFF. The DNA for the CDR3 is TGTGCCAGCGCCGGCGATGAGCAGTTCTTC.

This clone came up a few times. The chain recombines TRBV25-1 with TRBJ2-5; D may match TRBD1 or TRBD2 (5 bases each). V shed 1 base and J shed 7 bases, with 7 bases lying between them. The germline gives CDR1 MGHDK, CDR2 SYGVNS. The CDR3 covers 12 residues. The CDR3 bases are TGTGCCAGCAGTGAATTGGGGGTGACCCAGTACTTC. Protein: CASSELGVTQYF.